This T cell receptor beta chain was captured by sequencing in a study of OX40 agonist ivuxolimab in advanced cancers. At the level of the study: Partial responses were achieved by three patients, one with hepatocellular carcinoma and two with cutaneous melanoma. Study outcomes and limitations: Expanded peripheral T cells had an undetermined antigen specificity. Average numbers of expanded clones were greater in CD8+ T cells than in CD4+.

Notes on this clone: Its antigen is still unknown.

The V gene's germline CDR1 is GTSNPN and CDR2 SVGIG (reference sequence). Unmatched junction bases numbered 7, after V lost 2 bases and J lost 10 bases. The CDR3 spans 14 residues. No patient had autoimmune disease or received systemic immunosuppression. Some clones are missing from TCRdb's copy, which holds only in-frame ones; the method was immunoSEQ multiplex PCR. The sample records roughly 83,000 clones, roughly nine tenths being singletons. This receptor was obtained from an adult with an advanced solid tumor such as melanoma, head and neck, liver or kidney cancer. The sample consisted of CD4+ or CD8+ T cells sorted from blood, taken in a trial of the OX40 agonist ivuxolimab. The rearrangement uses TRBV30 and TRBJ2-3; 12 positions agree with TRBD2. The CDR3 here is CAWSYILAGGSQYF. CDR3 bases: TGTGCCTGGAGTTATATCCTAGCGGGGGGGTCGCAGTATTTT.